The T cell receptor beta chain described here comes from a study of blood T cell repertoires in COVID-19. Study-wide background: The United States, Italy and Spain supplied acute and convalescent COVID-19 samples. From T cells, B-cell-depleted T cells, or PBMCs came the material, which was cDNA or gDNA.

The CDR3 runs 14 residues. CDR1 is MNHEY, CDR2 SMNVEV, per germline (reference sequence). V lost 5 bases to trimming and J lost 3 bases, with 11 bases between them. Study processing details: It was from reference gene primer amplification that nucleated cell counts were estimated. Data came from immunoSEQ multiplex PCR; TCRdb stores just in-frame clones and leaves some out. The V and J calls and the clone size are those of that table, but D and trimming were determined from the DNA. The table shows fewer than 200,000 clones, with 80% to 85% occurring only once. On this clone itself: Other nucleotide sequences from this sample produce the same CDR3.

The source material was peripheral blood. This sequence joins TRBV27 and TRBJ1-3; D is possibly TRBD1 (5 bases). The clonotype comes from a woman aged 80 or over with active or convalescent COVID-19. The CDR3 coding sequence is TGTGCCAGCAGTCCCTGGGGCGGTGGAAACACCATATATTTT. Amino acids: CASSPWGGGNTIYF.